Given below is one T cell receptor (beta chain) in context. This entry comes from a study of control samples from healthy donors and cancer patients. The germline V gene encodes CDR1 SGHRS and CDR2 YFSETQ. V lost 3 bases, J lost 4 bases, and 20 bases lay in between. The CDR3 spans 16 residues. Libraries were prepared by immunoSEQ multiplex PCR; TCRdb keeps only in-frame clonotypes and omits some of them. The top ten clones hold approximately 12% of a sample with fewer than 200,000 clones, roughly 90% of them seen once. The TCR comes from a man aged 25 to 40 in good health. The chain combines TRBV5-1 with TRBJ2-7, with D tentatively TRBD2 (7 bases). The specimen was blood. CDR3 in amino acids: CASSSGGGGGAYEQYF. The CDR3 nucleotides read TGCGCCAGCAGCTCAGGAGGCGGCGGGGGCGCGTACGAGCAGTACTTC.